This TCR beta chain was documented in a study of chemoradiotherapy in HPV16-positive cancers. Study outcomes and limitations: For HPV16-positive patients, expanding HPV-responsive T cells associated with longer recurrence-free survival.

In this sample, this clone turned up a few times. Its antigen is not identified. The germline V and J ends were trimmed by 4 bases and 8 bases, with 5 bases remaining between them. Germline lookup yields CDR1 SGHAT and CDR2 FQNNGV. The CDR3 totals 11 residues. Assay: immunoSEQ multiplex PCR; the TCRdb copy retains only in-frame clones and omits some. The repertoire holds about 15,000 clones, with 77% as singletons. The receptor comes from a human donor with HPV-associated anogenital cancer. The chain carries TRBV11-2 and TRBJ1-4, with no clear D. This specimen was taken from a patient who underwent chemoradiotherapy. CDR3 in amino acids: CASSSVEKLFF. The CDR3 region has the DNA TGTGCCAGCAGCTCAGTAGAAAAACTGTTTTTT.